The 20 T cell receptor beta chains in this list originate from one sample, sequenced in a study of blood T cell repertoires in COVID-19. The table came from immunoSEQ multiplex PCR; TCRdb's copy has only in-frame clones and leaves some out. The table has approximately 470,000 clones, about nine tenths seen once. The sequencing sample was made of PBMCs or T cells enriched from blood (not recorded which). These receptors originate from a woman younger than 35 who had recovered from COVID-19.

This chain connects TRBV18 to TRBJ2-3; D may be TRBD1 (7 bases). The CDR3 is 17 residues long. The V end was cut by 3 bases, the J end by 6 bases, with 22 bases between. Looked up from germline, CDR1 is KGHSH and CDR2 is LQKENI. For the CDR3, the DNA is TGTGCCAGCTCACCCGTGTCCAGGGGGGCCGTTAAGGATACGCAGTATTTT. The encoded protein is CASSPVSRGAVKDTQYF.

V usage is TRBV7-2 and J usage is TRBJ1-2; D perhaps matches TRBD1 (5 bases). Trimming took off 1 base at V and 0 bases at J, with 9 bases between the two ends. The V gene's germline CDR1 is SGHTA and CDR2 FQGNSA. The CDR3 consists of 15 residues. CDR3 protein: CASSLVTEANYGYTF. The CDR3 DNA follows: TGTGCCAGCAGCTTAGTGACAGAAGCTAACTATGGCTACACCTTC.

The chain combines TRBV10-3 with TRBJ2-6; 9 nucleotides match TRBD1. V trimming: 8 bases; J trimming: 0 bases; junction bases outside the gene matches: 5. The CDR3 consists of 16 residues. The germline V gene has CDR1 ENHRY and CDR2 SYGVKD. The CDR3 reads CAIAQTGGSGANVLTF. The CDR3 coding sequence is TGTGCCATCGCCCAGACAGGGGGCTCTGGGGCCAACGTCCTGACTTTC.

The rearrangement uses TRBV15 and TRBJ2-5; 12 nucleotides match TRBD2. V gave up 4 bases and J gave up 3 bases; unmatched junction bases: 3. Looked up from germline, CDR1 is LNHNV and CDR2 is YYDKDF (reference sequence). The CDR3 consists of 15 residues. CDR3 region: CATSTRTSGEETQYF. In DNA form, the CDR3 reads TGTGCCACCAGCACCCGGACTAGCGGGGAAGAGACCCAGTACTTC.

The chain uses TRBV6-1 and TRBJ2-1; 8 nucleotides match TRBD2. Germline trimming cut 4 bases from V and 8 bases from J; bases unmatched to any gene: 16. The CDR3 totals 17 residues. CDR1 is MNHNS and CDR2 is SASEGT in the germline V gene. The DNA of the CDR3 is TGTGCCAGCAGTGCACCTTCTACCCGGGGGGGCCCCCATGAGCAGTTCTTC. This codes for CASSAPSTRGGPHEQFF.

The V and J genes are TRBV7-9 and TRBJ1-5; unclear D gene. From germline, CDR1 is SEHNR and CDR2 FQNEAQ (reference sequence). The CDR3 has 14 residues. V lost 5 bases and J lost 2, with 10 bases in between. The CDR3 is CASSRGTGNQPQHF. The DNA for the CDR3 is TGTGCCAGCAGCCGAGGTACGGGCAATCAGCCCCAGCATTTT. The variable domain in full, completed from reference TRBV7-9 and TRBJ1-5, reads DTGVSQNPRHKITKRGQNVTFRCDPISEHNRLYWYRQTLGQGPEFLTYFQNEAQLEKSRLLSDRFSAERPKGSFSTLEIQRTEQGDSAMYLCASSRGTGNQPQHFGDGTRLSIL.

The rearrangement joins TRBV19 to TRBJ1-1; D gene unclear. The germline gives CDR1 LNHDA, CDR2 SQIVND (reference sequence). The V end lost 2 bases, the J end lost 7 bases, and 8 bases lay between the germline ends. The CDR3 is made up of 12 amino acids. The CDR3 DNA sequence: TGTGCCAGTAGTATACCCTCGGGTGAAGCTTTCTTT. Residues: CASSIPSGEAFF.

V usage is TRBV30 and J usage is TRBJ1-3, with no clear D. The germline V gene encodes CDR1 GTSNPN and CDR2 SVGIG (reference sequence). The CDR3 is 15 residues long. Trimming took 4 bases from V and 0 from J, leaving 13 bases between them. The CDR3 is CAWTPDNPSGNTIYF. The CDR3 nucleotides are TGTGCCTGGACTCCCGACAACCCCTCTGGAAACACCATATATTTT.

The V call is TRBV30, the J call TRBJ2-5; 9 bases align to TRBD2. The CDR3 is 15 residues long. Trimming removed 6 bases from V and 2 bases from J; junction bases left unmatched: 10. Germline V CDR1 and CDR2: GTSNPN, SVGIG (reference sequence). The CDR3 DNA is TGTGCCTGCCGATGGGCGGGGGGGTATCAAGAGACCCAGTACTTC. Translating gives CACRWAGGYQETQYF.

V gene TRBV3-1 (or the pseudogene TRBV3-2) combines with J gene TRBJ2-5; D may be TRBD2 (7 bases). Germline V CDR1 and CDR2: LGHDT, YNNKEL (reference sequence). Trimming removed 5 bases at V and 3 bases at J, with 16 bases between. The CDR3 is made up of 15 amino acids. The CDR3 is CASSSLRGGEETQYF. CDR3 in DNA: TGTGCCAGCAGCTCCCTAAGGGGGGGAGAAGAGACCCAGTACTTC.

The V and J genes are TRBV5-1 and TRBJ2-2; 7 positions match TRBD2. The CDR3 consists of 15 residues. Germline V CDR1 and CDR2: SGHRS, YFSETQ. V lost 1 base and J lost 7; bases outside the gene matches: 7. The CDR3 bases are TGCGCCAGCAGCTTGTCGCTAGCGGTGGGCGGGGAGCTGTTTTTT. This sequence encodes CASSLSLAVGGELFF.

The chain joins TRBV4-2 to TRBJ1-6, with TRBD1 matching 10 bases. Unmatched junction bases numbered 12, after V lost 0 bases and J lost 10 bases. Germline-derived CDR1 and CDR2 are LGHNA and YNFKEQ. The CDR3 length is 18 residues. CDR3 sequence (DNA): TGTGCCAGCAGCCAAGATCGGACAGGGGGACATTTGGGATCACCCCTCCACTTT. Encoded protein: CASSQDRTGGHLGSPLHF.

This rearrangement joins TRBV7-6 to TRBJ1-4, with unresolved D. V was clipped by 1 base and J by 8 bases, with 11 bases between them. The CDR3 length is 14 residues. The germline gives CDR1 SGHVS, CDR2 FNYEAQ. CDR3 sequence: CASSLGPGREKLFF. For the CDR3, the DNA is TGTGCCAGCAGCTTAGGCCCGGGTAGGGAAAAACTGTTTTTT.

The rearrangement joins TRBV15 to TRBJ2-2, with D tentatively TRBD2 (5 bases). The CDR3 is 17 residues long. Germline V gene data show CDR1 as LNHNV and CDR2 as YYDKDF (reference sequence). The germline V and J ends were trimmed by 3 bases and 4 bases, with 18 bases remaining between them. The CDR3 here is CATSSLSGLGVTGELFF. In nucleotides, the CDR3 is TGTGCCACCAGCAGCCTTTCCGGCCTCGGGGTCACCGGGGAGCTGTTTTTT.

The CDR3 sequence: CASSTDSPDTQYF. Written as DNA, the CDR3 is TGTGCCAGTAGTACAGACAGTCCGGATACGCAGTATTTT. This sequence joins TRBV19 and TRBJ2-3; D might be TRBD1 (5 bases). Germline values: CDR1 LNHDA, CDR2 SQIVND (reference sequence). The CDR3 length is 13 residues. Trimming pared 4 bases from V and 6 bases from J, leaving 11 bases between.

On this clone: Other DNA sequences in the same sample also yield this CDR3. The gene calls are TRBV7-8 and TRBJ1-1; tentatively, D is TRBD1 (6 bases). This CDR3 is built from 13 residues. Trimming stripped 4 bases from V and 1 base from J, with 7 bases between. From germline, CDR1 is SGHVS and CDR2 FQNEAQ. For the CDR3, the DNA is TGTGCCAGCAGCTCGGACAGGAACACTGAAGCTTTCTTT. Its translation: CASSSDRNTEAFF.

This chain uses TRBV19 with TRBJ1-5; 9 positions match TRBD1. Germline V gene data show CDR1 as LNHDA and CDR2 as SQIVND (reference sequence). V trimming: 5 bases; J trimming: 0 bases; junction bases outside the gene matches: 11. The CDR3 has 18 residues. CDR3 in amino acids: CASSYGTGNQYSNQPQHF. CDR3 in DNA: TGTGCCAGTAGTTACGGGACAGGGAACCAATATAGCAATCAGCCCCAGCATTTT. The complete variable domain, with remaining parts taken from reference TRBV19 and TRBJ1-5, reads DGGITQSPKYLFRKEGQNVTLSCEQNLNHDAMYWYRQDPGQGLRLIYYSQIVNDFQKGDIAEGYSVSREKKESFPLTVTSAQKNPTAFYLCASSYGTGNQYSNQPQHFGDGTRLSIL.

The genes are TRBV2 and TRBJ2-1, with D tentatively TRBD1 (7 bases). The CDR3 covers 20 residues. From germline, CDR1 is SNHLY and CDR2 FYNNEI. V lost 4 bases to trimming and J lost 0 bases, with 25 bases between them. As DNA, the CDR3 is TGTGCCAGCAGTGGGTACAGGGGTCGTGGCGGGAAGAGCTCCTACAATGAGCAGTTCTTC. Translated, it gives CASSGYRGRGGKSSYNEQFF.

The CDR3 region is CASSPQGDGYTF. The CDR3, as DNA: TGTGCCAGCTCACCACAGGGAGATGGCTACACCTTC. This chain uses TRBV18 with TRBJ1-2; D ambiguous. Trimming pared 1 base from V and 6 bases from J, leaving 6 bases between. Germline-derived CDR1 and CDR2 are KGHSH and LQKENI. This CDR3 is built from 12 residues.

Here the CDR3 DNA reads TGTGCCAGCAGTCTAGGGCCAGGGGGAGGTGGCTACACCTTC. Its protein product is CASSLGPGGGGYTF. The chain couples TRBV3-1 (or the pseudogene TRBV3-2) to TRBJ1-2; TRBD1 matches at 7 bases. This CDR3 is built from 14 residues. The germline CDR1 and CDR2 sequences are LGHDT and YNNKEL (reference sequence). The V segment lost 6 bases and the J segment 7 bases; nucleotides outside the gene matches: 11.